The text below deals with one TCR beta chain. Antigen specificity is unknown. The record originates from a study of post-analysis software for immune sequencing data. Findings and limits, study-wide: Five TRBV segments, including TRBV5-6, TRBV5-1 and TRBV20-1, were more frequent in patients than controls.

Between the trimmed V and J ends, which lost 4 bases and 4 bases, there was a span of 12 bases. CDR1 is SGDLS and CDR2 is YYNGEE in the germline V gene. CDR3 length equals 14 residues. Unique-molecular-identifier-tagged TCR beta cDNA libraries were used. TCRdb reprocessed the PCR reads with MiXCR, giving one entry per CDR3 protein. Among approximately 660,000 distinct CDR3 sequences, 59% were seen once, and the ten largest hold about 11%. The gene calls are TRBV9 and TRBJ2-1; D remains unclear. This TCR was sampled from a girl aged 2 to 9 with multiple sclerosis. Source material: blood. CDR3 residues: CASSPRLGYNEQFF. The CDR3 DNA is TGTGCCAGCAGCCCCCGGCTAGGGTACAATGAGCAGTTCTTC.